The source of this TCR beta chain is a study of T-cell memory formation after mild COVID-19. Study in general: Clusters were largely donor specific.

Concerning this clonotype: The antigen is unknown.

MiXCR was run by TCRdb on the 5' RACE reads, yielding one entry per CDR3 protein. The sample carries 540,000 or so distinct CDR3 sequences, roughly 20% recorded once. V lost 2 bases and J lost 1; bases outside the gene matches: 2. The germline gives CDR1 MGHRA, CDR2 YSYEKL. The CDR3 length is 15 residues. Overall study results and limits: Pre-infection memory showed some responding clones, and this suggested that cross-reactive memory joined.

This sequence originates from an adult woman who had mild COVID-19 (a few samples of this study predate the infection). Cell type and time point are not known. This chain links TRBV4-1 with TRBJ2-7; 10 bases match TRBD2. Material: PBMCs or a T cell subset sorted from them (not recorded which). The CDR3 bases are TGCGCCAGCAGCCAATTGACTAGCGGGTCCTACGAGCAGTACTTC. Residues: CASSQLTSGSYEQYF.